One sample yielded the 23 T cell receptor beta chains listed below, sequenced in a study of cytomegalovirus exposure and HLA in healthy donors. Use of 60 Vbeta and 13 Jbeta primers characterized the PCR. TCRdb's table, derived via immunoSEQ multiplex PCR, lists solely in-frame clones and lacks some. Of under 100,000 clones in the sample, about 80% were seen once. The sample consisted of PBMCs. All receptors come from a man between 25 and 39 years old in good health and CMV-seronegative.

In the case of this clone: At one of its ends the junction is not consistent with the germline gene, which may arise from a read error. The gene calls are TRBV5-1 and TRBJ1-2, with D perhaps matching TRBD1 (6 bases). CDR1 is SGHRS and CDR2 is YFSETQ in the germline V gene. This CDR3 is built from 14 residues. The CDR3 loop is CASSLADRNYGYPF. For the CDR3, the DNA is TGCGCCAGCAGCTTGGCGGACAGAAACTATGGCTACCCCTTC.

The chain joins TRBV6-5 to TRBJ1-1; possible D gene TRBD1, 6 bases. Per germline, CDR1 MNHEY and CDR2 SVGAGI. The CDR3 runs 15 residues. Trimming removed 2 bases from V and 4 bases from J, with 14 bases in between. The CDR3 is CASSYNRGGRTEAFF. The CDR3 nucleotides read TGTGCCAGCAGTTACAATAGGGGGGGCCGCACTGAAGCTTTCTTT.

The genes are TRBV7-9 and TRBJ1-4, with no clear D. This CDR3 comprises 13 residues. The V gene's germline CDR1 is SEHNR and CDR2 FQNEAQ (reference sequence). Trimming pared 8 bases from V and 6 bases from J, leaving 13 bases between. CDR3 protein: CASRPPQDEKLFF. The DNA of the CDR3 is TGTGCCAGCCGACCTCCCCAGGATGAAAAACTGTTTTTT.

This clone was recorded only once. J is TRBJ2-2 and V is TRBV7-2, with D perhaps TRBD1 (5 bases). Germline CDR1 is SGHTA and CDR2 is FQGNSA. V was clipped by 2 bases and J by 3 bases, with 13 bases between them. The CDR3 is made up of 16 amino acids. The CDR3 spells CASSLRGDTHTGELFF. As DNA, the CDR3 is TGTGCCAGCAGCTTAAGGGGCGATACGCACACCGGGGAGCTGTTTTTT.

CDR3 DNA sequence: TGTGCCAGCAGTAAAGGGGACAGGGGATTTTATGAGACCCAGTACTTC. Translating gives CASSKGDRGFYETQYF. The chain uses TRBV6-6 and TRBJ2-5, with 10 positions matching TRBD1. Germline CDR1 is MNHNY and CDR2 is SVGAGI (reference sequence). The CDR3 sequence is 16 residues long. J lost 5 bases, V lost 5 bases, and 11 bases had no gene match.

This clone was seen more than once but under ten times. Additional DNA sequences in this sample encode the identical CDR3. This chain links TRBV7-9 with TRBJ2-7; D unresolved. V lost 5 bases and J 1 base, leaving 3 bases between the germline ends. The CDR3 totals 11 residues. Germline CDR1 SEHNR, CDR2 FQNEAQ (reference sequence). This chain's CDR3 is CASSPSYEQYF. For the CDR3, the DNA is TGTGCCAGCAGCCCTTCCTACGAGCAGTACTTC.

The chain joins TRBV10-3 to TRBJ1-2; 7 bases fit TRBD1. Germline loops: CDR1 ENHRY, CDR2 SYGVKD. The CDR3 contains 13 residues. V lost 10 bases and J lost 0; bases outside the gene matches: 5. The CDR3 DNA follows: TGTGCCACACAGGGGTCCACTAACTATGGCTACACCTTC. This encodes CATQGSTNYGYTF.

V and J are TRBV4-1 and TRBJ2-7, with TRBD1 identical over 10 bases. CDR1 MGHRA and CDR2 YSYEKL come from the germline V gene. The CDR3 totals 14 residues. Germline trimming cut 1 base from V and 6 bases from J; bases unmatched to any gene: 3. The CDR3 nucleotides read TGCGCCAGCAGCCAAGCCGGGACAGGGGTCGAGCAGTACTTC. This sequence encodes CASSQAGTGVEQYF.

The chain couples TRBV5-4 to TRBJ1-1; the match to TRBD1 covers 11 bases. With V trimmed by 4 bases and J by 10 bases, 9 bases remained unmatched. There are 14 residues in the CDR3. The V gene's germline CDR1 is SGHNT and CDR2 YYREEE (reference sequence). CDR3 residues: CASSGGGQGVGAFF. CDR3 sequence (DNA): TGTGCCAGCAGCGGTGGGGGACAGGGGGTGGGAGCTTTCTTT.

The chain carries TRBV5-6 and TRBJ1-2, with D possibly being TRBD1 (5 bases). Germline loops: CDR1 SGHDT, CDR2 YYEEEE. V dropped 0 bases and J dropped 5 bases, with 17 bases sitting between them. The CDR3 is 16 residues long. The CDR3 loop reads CASSLEGPSPRYGYTF. The CDR3 DNA is TGTGCCAGCAGCTTGGAGGGGCCATCACCCCGGTATGGCTACACCTTC.

Written as DNA, the CDR3 is TGTGCCACGGTCCCACCGGGGGGAAAAGTCGATGGCTACACCTTC. As protein: CATVPPGGKVDGYTF. The chain has TRBV19 and TRBJ1-2; tentative D call: TRBD1 (5 bases). The germline V and J ends were trimmed by 10 bases and 6 bases, with 24 bases remaining between them. The CDR3 is 15 amino acids. Per germline, CDR1 LNHDA and CDR2 SQIVND (reference sequence).

This rearrangement joins TRBV23-1 to TRBJ2-1, with 7 bases fitting TRBD1. TRBV23-1 is annotated as an ORF whose role is uncertain. The CDR3 totals 16 residues. Trimming took 6 bases from V and 0 from J; bases not matched to a gene: 8. The CDR3 reads CASSPLGQSSYNEQFF. The CDR3 DNA sequence: TGCGCCAGCAGCCCTTTGGGACAGAGCTCCTACAATGAGCAGTTCTTC.

J is TRBJ1-2 and V is TRBV5-1, with D maybe TRBD1 (6 bases). Trimming took off 4 bases at V and 0 bases at J, with 22 bases between the two ends. This CDR3 has 18 residues. CDR1 is SGHRS and CDR2 is YFSETQ in the germline V gene. The chain's CDR3 is CASSQGITGTKPNYGYTF. CDR3 DNA sequence: TGCGCCAGCAGCCAGGGAATAACCGGGACAAAGCCTAACTATGGCTACACCTTC. The complete variable domain, with remaining parts taken from reference TRBV5-1 and TRBJ1-2, reads KAGVTQTPRYLIKTRGQQVTLSCSPISGHRSVSWYQQTPGQGLQFLFEYFSETQRNKGNFPGRFSGRQFSNSRSEMNVSTLELGDSALYLCASSQGITGTKPNYGYTFGSGTRLTVV.

The chain recombines TRBV30 with TRBJ1-1, with no clear D. Germline V gene data show CDR1 as GTSNPN and CDR2 as SVGIG (reference sequence). V gave up 3 bases and J gave up 10 bases, with 15 bases separating them. The CDR3 has 12 amino acids. In DNA, the CDR3 is TGTGCCTGGAGCGCCCTTCCCTCGGGAGCTTTCTTT. Its protein is CAWSALPSGAFF. The entire variable domain, with the rest obtained from reference TRBV30 and TRBJ1-1, is as follows: SQTIHQWPATLVQPVGSPLSLECTVEGTSNPNLYWYRQAAGRGLQLLFYSVGIGQISSEVPQNLSASRPQDRQFILSSKKLLLSDSGFYLCAWSALPSGAFFGQGTRLTVV.

V usage is TRBV19 and J usage is TRBJ2-1; maybe TRBD1 (6 bases). The CDR3 contains 14 residues. V gave up 7 bases and J gave up 10 bases, with 20 bases separating them. CDR1 is LNHDA and CDR2 is SQIVND in the germline V gene (reference sequence). The CDR3, as DNA: TGTGCCAGTAATCAGGGGACCGCCGGTGGAGAGCAGTTCTTC. Translation gives CASNQGTAGGEQFF.

This clone was observed once. This chain uses TRBV28 with TRBJ1-3, with D unresolved. CDR1 and CDR2 from the germline V gene are MDHEN and SYDVKM. This CDR3 comprises 14 residues. The V and J ends lost 7 bases and 4 bases respectively, with 14 bases between them. CDR3 DNA sequence: TGTGCCAGCACCCTACCGGGAAGCGGAAACACCATATATTTT. This sequence encodes CASTLPGSGNTIYF.

Only a few counts were recorded for this clone. This sequence joins TRBV5-1 and TRBJ2-3; D is possibly TRBD2 (5 bases). V was pared by 2 bases and J by 6 bases, with 13 bases between. CDR3 length: 14 residues. Germline CDR1 is SGHRS and CDR2 is YFSETQ. In nucleotides, the CDR3 is TGCGCCAGCAGCTTCGGACCGTCGGGGGATACGCAGTATTTT. Translating gives CASSFGPSGDTQYF.

The chain combines TRBV7-3 with TRBJ2-5; a possible D gene is TRBD1 (6 bases). Germline CDR1 and CDR2: SGHTA and FQGTGA. V lost 4 bases to trimming and J lost 5 bases, with 11 bases between them. CDR3 length: 13 amino acids. CDR3 coding DNA: TGTGCCAGCAGCTCGACAGGCACGGAGACCCAGTACTTC. Residues: CASSSTGTETQYF.

The CDR3 here is CASCRPGAEAFF. The CDR3 bases are TGTGCCAGCTGCAGGCCAGGGGCCGAAGCTTTCTTT. The chain couples TRBV6-5 to TRBJ1-1; D may be TRBD1 (6 bases). Trimming left V 8 bases short and J 8 bases short, with 15 bases between. Germline assignment: CDR1 MNHEY and CDR2 SVGAGI. This CDR3 is built from 12 residues.

By share, this clone ranks as medium-sized. This chain uses TRBV6-1 with TRBJ2-7; TRBD1 aligns across 8 bases. The germline V gene encodes CDR1 MNHNS and CDR2 SASEGT. This CDR3 has 12 amino acids. V was pared by 8 bases and J by 4 bases, with 4 bases of the junction left unmatched. The CDR3 reads CASGTGYYEQYF. DNA of the CDR3: TGTGCCAGCGGGACAGGTTATTACGAGCAGTACTTC.

The chain recombines TRBV6-4 with TRBJ2-3; D uncertain. The CDR3 contains 13 residues. The V and J ends lost 3 bases and 6 bases respectively, with 10 bases between them. Germline V CDR1 and CDR2: MRHNA, SNTAGT. In DNA, the CDR3 is TGTGCCAGCAGTGAAGTTCCGGAGGATACGCAGTATTTT. It specifies CASSEVPEDTQYF.

This clone was picked up one time. The chain couples TRBV29-1 to TRBJ2-7; 9 nucleotides align to TRBD2. V lost 4 bases to trimming and J lost 6 bases; unmatched junction nucleotides: 7. The CDR3 length is 13 residues. The V gene's germline CDR1 is SQVTM and CDR2 ANQGSEA. The CDR3 DNA follows: TGCAGCGTTGGGGTAGCGGGAGTCGGCGAGCAGTACTTC. Translation: CSVGVAGVGEQYF.

V usage is TRBV6-1 and J usage is TRBJ1-2; a weak D match, TRBD1 (6 bases). Germline V CDR1 and CDR2: MNHNS, SASEGT. There are 14 residues in the CDR3. V was clipped by 5 bases and J by 4 bases, with 14 bases between them. For the CDR3, the DNA is TGTGCCAGCAGTCTACAGGGAGATGGCTATGGCTACACCTTC. As protein: CASSLQGDGYGYTF.